What follows are 26 T cell receptor beta chains derived from one specimen sequenced in a study of blood T cell repertoires in COVID-19. Libraries were prepared by immunoSEQ multiplex PCR; TCRdb keeps only in-frame clonotypes and omits some of them. The sample has 100,000 or so clones; approximately 86% are singletons. Sequencing was carried out using peripheral blood. The source is a man aged 55 to 70 with acute or convalescent COVID-19.

The genes are TRBV7-9 and TRBJ2-2; TRBD1 matches 8 bases. Unmatched junction bases numbered 6, after V lost 2 bases and J lost 7 bases. The length of the CDR3 is 15 residues. Looked up from germline, CDR1 is SEHNR and CDR2 is FQNEAQ (reference sequence). This CDR3 is CASSLIRGPSGELFF. The CDR3 bases are TGTGCCAGCAGCTTAATCAGGGGGCCGAGCGGGGAGCTGTTTTTT. The full variable domain, with the rest looked up from reference TRBV7-9 and TRBJ2-2, is DTGVSQNPRHKITKRGQNVTFRCDPISEHNRLYWYRQTLGQGPEFLTYFQNEAQLEKSRLLSDRFSAERPKGSFSTLEIQRTEQGDSAMYLCASSLIRGPSGELFFGEGSRLTVL.

This chain uses TRBV5-4 with TRBJ2-1; 9 nucleotides line up with TRBD2. With 0 bases clipped from V and 3 bases from J, the junction kept 4 bases outside the gene matches. The germline V gene encodes CDR1 SGHNT and CDR2 YYREEE (reference sequence). CDR3 size: 16 residues. The CDR3 region has the DNA TGTGCCAGCAGCTTGGTTGCGCGGGGGGGCTACAATGAGCAGTTCTTC. Its translation is CASSLVARGGYNEQFF. The entire variable domain, with the rest obtained from reference TRBV5-4 and TRBJ2-1, is as follows: ETGVTQSPTHLIKTRGQQVTLRCSSQSGHNTVSWYQQALGQGPQFIFQYYREEENGRGNFPPRFSGLQFPNYSSELNVNALELDDSALYLCASSLVARGGYNEQFFGPGTRLTVL.

The chain carries TRBV14 and TRBJ1-6; D possibly corresponds to TRBD1 (5 bases). The CDR3 is made up of 13 amino acids. Germline V gives CDR1 SGHDN, CDR2 FVKESK. The V gene lost 4 bases and the J gene lost 9 bases, with 10 bases spanning the gap. This chain's CDR3 is CASSRRQGSPLHF. The CDR3, as DNA: TGTGCCAGCAGCCGACGGCAGGGTTCACCCCTCCACTTT.

The sample holds one count of this clone. The V and J genes are TRBV15 and TRBJ1-1, with 8 bases aligning to TRBD1. Germline CDR1 LNHNV, CDR2 YYDKDF (reference sequence). With V trimmed by 0 bases and J by 6 bases, 6 bases remained unmatched. CDR3 size: 15 residues. This CDR3 is CATSRDPNRGAEAFF. CDR3 DNA sequence: TGTGCCACCAGCAGAGATCCGAACAGGGGGGCTGAAGCTTTCTTT. Supplemented by reference TRBV15 and TRBJ1-1, the full variable domain reads DAMVIQNPRYQVTQFGKPVTLSCSQTLNHNVMYWYQQKSSQAPKLLFHYYDKDFNNEADTPDNFQSRRPNTSFCFLDIRSPGLGDTAMYLCATSRDPNRGAEAFFGQGTRLTVV.

This clone appeared a few times. This rearrangement joins TRBV19 to TRBJ2-1, with TRBD2 identical over 10 bases. The V gene end was trimmed by 0 bases and the J gene end by 4 bases; junction bases not matched to a gene: 6. Germline CDR1 is LNHDA and CDR2 is SQIVND (reference sequence). This CDR3 is 17 amino acids long. CDR3 in amino acids: CASSIDGELAGYNEQFF. The CDR3, as DNA: TGTGCCAGTAGTATAGATGGGGAACTAGCGGGGTACAATGAGCAGTTCTTC.

The chain carries TRBV11-3 and TRBJ2-5; 7 bases match TRBD2. The J segment lost 1 base and the V segment lost 4 bases, leaving 3 bases of the junction unmatched. Germline CDR1 and CDR2: SGHNT and YENEEA. CDR3 length equals 14 residues. CDR3 amino acids: CASSSGGGQETQYF. The CDR3 nucleotides read TGTGCCAGCAGCTCCGGCGGGGGCCAAGAGACCCAGTACTTC.

The chain employs TRBV6-2 or TRBV6-3 and TRBJ1-1; possibly TRBD1 for D (6 bases). The V gene's germline CDR1 is MNHEY and CDR2 SVGEGT. V gave up 4 bases and J gave up 1 base, with 7 bases separating them. This CDR3 is 13 amino acids long. This CDR3 reads CASSSRGNTEAFF. The CDR3 DNA is TGTGCCAGCAGTTCCAGGGGGAACACTGAAGCTTTCTTT.

The chain joins TRBV7-3 to TRBJ1-1, with D possibly TRBD1 on 6 matching bases. Between the trimmed V and J ends, which lost 5 bases and 4 bases, there was a span of 14 bases. The CDR3 extends over 14 amino acids. The germline V gene has CDR1 SGHTA and CDR2 FQGTGA. In DNA form, the CDR3 reads TGTGCCAGCAGCCTCGACAGGTCGGGCACTGAAGCTTTCTTT. This sequence encodes CASSLDRSGTEAFF.

The CDR3 protein is CASSRDRGSGNTIYF. CDR3 in DNA: TGTGCCAGCAGCCGGGACAGGGGGAGTGGAAACACCATATATTTT. The J gene is TRBJ1-3, the V gene TRBV7-7; 11 bases map to TRBD1. CDR1 is SSHAT and CDR2 is FNYEAQ in the germline V gene (reference sequence). The V and J ends lost 5 bases and 3 bases, in that order; junction bases with no gene match: 3. This CDR3 spans 15 amino acids.

The gene calls are TRBV2 and TRBJ1-5; D not resolved. The CDR3 extends over 14 amino acids. Germline-derived CDR1 and CDR2 are SNHLY and FYNNEI. Trimming took 6 bases from V and 8 from J, leaving 17 bases between them. CDR3 protein: CASRDRTEVKPQHF. The CDR3 DNA reads TGTGCCAGCAGAGACCGGACGGAGGTAAAGCCCCAGCATTTT.

This clone was detected once. The gene calls are TRBV7-2 and TRBJ2-2; 13 nucleotides match TRBD2. CDR1 and CDR2 from the germline V gene are SGHTA and FQGNSA. With V trimmed by 5 bases and J by 2 bases, 5 bases remained unmatched. This CDR3 comprises 17 residues. DNA for the CDR3: TGTGCCAGCAGCCGTGGACTAGCGGGGGCCAACACCGGGGAGCTGTTTTTT. Amino acid sequence: CASSRGLAGANTGELFF.

This chain connects TRBV27 to TRBJ1-3, with TRBD1 identical over 8 bases. V dropped 5 bases and J dropped 2; count of bases not matched to a gene: 8. This CDR3 region has 16 residues. Germline V gene lookup returns CDR1 MNHEY and CDR2 SMNVEV (reference sequence). In DNA, the CDR3 is TGTGCCAGCAGTCCTCGTCAGACAGGGGCTGGAAACACCATATATTTT. It yields the protein CASSPRQTGAGNTIYF.

The chain carries TRBV7-9 and TRBJ1-1; TRBD1 is a possible D gene (6 bases). CDR1 is SEHNR, CDR2 FQNEAQ, per germline (reference sequence). Trimming removed 5 bases from V and 1 base from J, with 17 bases in between. CDR3 size: 16 residues. The CDR3 here is CASSADRSAANTEAFF. The DNA of the CDR3 is TGTGCCAGCAGCGCAGACAGGTCGGCGGCGAACACTGAAGCTTTCTTT.

This CDR3 reads CAWRDNHNSPLHF. DNA of the CDR3: TGTGCCTGGAGGGACAATCATAATTCACCCCTCCACTTT. This chain connects TRBV30 to TRBJ1-6, with TRBD1 as a possible D gene (5 bases). The CDR3 runs 13 residues. CDR1 is GTSNPN and CDR2 is SVGIG in the germline V gene (reference sequence). V was pared by 3 bases and J by 5 bases, with 8 bases between.

The CDR3 sequence: CSVTTGGDTEAFF. CDR3 bases: TGCAGCGTTACTACAGGGGGCGACACTGAAGCTTTCTTT. The rearrangement links TRBV29-1 to TRBJ1-1, with 9 nucleotides matching TRBD1. Germline assignment: CDR1 SQVTM and CDR2 ANQGSEA. The J segment lost 3 bases and the V segment lost 5 bases, leaving 4 bases of the junction unmatched. CDR3 size: 13 residues.

The chain has TRBV5-1 and TRBJ1-6; D is possibly TRBD1 (5 bases). Germline V lookup: CDR1 SGHRS, CDR2 YFSETQ. The CDR3 extends over 13 amino acids. V was cut by 0 bases and J by 15 bases, with 13 bases left in between. The CDR3: CASSLEGVLNLHF. CDR3 in DNA: TGCGCCAGCAGCTTGGAAGGGGTCCTCAACCTCCACTTT.

CDR3: CASSLLRAGTEAFF. CDR3 nucleotide sequence: TGTGCCAGCAGTTTGCTCCGGGCGGGGACTGAAGCTTTCTTT. The J gene is TRBJ1-1, the V gene TRBV6-2 or TRBV6-3; D call uncertain. This CDR3 is built from 14 residues. Per the germline V gene, CDR1 is MNHEY and CDR2 is SVGEGT. V was pared by 4 bases and J by 5 bases, with 14 bases between.

V and J are TRBV12-3 or TRBV12-4 and TRBJ1-1; 7 nucleotides agree with TRBD1. The CDR3 has 13 residues. V lost 2 bases and J lost 3; bases outside the gene matches: 0. The CDR3 sequence is CASSLTGDTEAFF. DNA of the CDR3: TGTGCCAGCAGTTTAACAGGGGACACTGAAGCTTTCTTT.

The chain links TRBV7-2 to TRBJ1-4, with 10 bases that match TRBD1. The CDR3 sequence is 15 residues long. Germline-derived CDR1 and CDR2 are SGHTA and FQGNSA. Trimming removed 6 bases from V and 4 bases from J; junction bases left unmatched: 5. The CDR3 coding sequence is TGTGCCAGCAGGGAGACAGGGGGCGTTAATGAAAAACTGTTTTTT. Encoded protein: CASRETGGVNEKLFF.

V is TRBV11-3 and J is TRBJ2-1; TRBD2 aligns across 10 bases. This CDR3 contains 17 residues. Germline trimming cut 2 bases from V and 5 bases from J; bases unmatched to any gene: 9. The V gene's germline CDR1 is SGHNT and CDR2 YENEEA. CDR3 sequence: CASSLYGLAGVNNEQFF. The CDR3 bases are TGTGCCAGCAGCTTATATGGGCTAGCGGGGGTCAACAATGAGCAGTTCTTC.

The chain joins TRBV29-1 to TRBJ1-1, with D uncertain. The germline gives CDR1 SQVTM, CDR2 ANQGSEA. V shed 1 base and J shed 0 bases, with 6 bases lying between them. The length of the CDR3 is 13 residues. The CDR3 DNA follows: TGCAGCGTTGAAGTGAGAATGAACACTGAAGCTTTCTTT. It is translated as CSVEVRMNTEAFF.

V gene TRBV5-1 combines with J gene TRBJ1-4, with D tentatively TRBD1 (6 bases). The CDR3 sequence is 13 residues long. Germline CDR1 and CDR2: SGHRS and YFSETQ. The V and J ends lost 0 bases and 11 bases respectively, with 11 bases between them. The CDR3 DNA sequence: TGCGCCAGCAGCTTGGTTGCAGGGGAGAAACTGTTTTTT. This codes for CASSLVAGEKLFF.

The chain employs TRBV7-2 and TRBJ2-5; perhaps TRBD2 as D (7 bases). The CDR3 length is 15 residues. Germline-derived CDR1 and CDR2 are SGHTA and FQGNSA. Between the trimmed V and J ends, which lost 5 bases and 5 bases, there was a span of 18 bases. Here the CDR3 DNA reads TGTGCCAGCAGCCTCAGAGGGGGGAGGGCGGAGACCCAGTACTTC. Translated: CASSLRGGRAETQYF.

The rearrangement links TRBV2 to TRBJ1-5; 7 nucleotides align to TRBD1. V gave up 6 bases and J gave up 5 bases; unmatched junction bases: 7. The CDR3 length is 14 residues. Germline CDR1 is SNHLY and CDR2 is FYNNEI. The CDR3 DNA is TGTGCCAGCAGCAACCGGGACAGTGATCAGCCCCAGCATTTT. Amino acids: CASSNRDSDQPQHF.

This clone was seen only once. The CDR3 spells CASRDRGRLNTEAFF. CDR3 DNA sequence: TGTGCCAGCAGGGACAGGGGGCGGTTGAACACTGAAGCTTTCTTT. The gene calls are TRBV6-6 and TRBJ1-1; 11 bases align to TRBD1. V gave up 6 bases and J gave up 0 bases; unmatched junction bases: 3. Germline V gives CDR1 MNHNY, CDR2 SVGAGI (reference sequence). The CDR3 totals 15 residues.

The chain has TRBV19 and TRBJ2-3; tentatively, D is TRBD1 (5 bases). The CDR3 loop spans 15 amino acids. Germline V CDR1 and CDR2: LNHDA, SQIVND (reference sequence). V lost 9 bases, J lost 0 bases, and 16 bases lay in between. CDR3 DNA: TGTGCCAGCTCACCCTCAGGGTGGAGCACAGATACGCAGTATTTT. Translation: CASSPSGWSTDTQYF.